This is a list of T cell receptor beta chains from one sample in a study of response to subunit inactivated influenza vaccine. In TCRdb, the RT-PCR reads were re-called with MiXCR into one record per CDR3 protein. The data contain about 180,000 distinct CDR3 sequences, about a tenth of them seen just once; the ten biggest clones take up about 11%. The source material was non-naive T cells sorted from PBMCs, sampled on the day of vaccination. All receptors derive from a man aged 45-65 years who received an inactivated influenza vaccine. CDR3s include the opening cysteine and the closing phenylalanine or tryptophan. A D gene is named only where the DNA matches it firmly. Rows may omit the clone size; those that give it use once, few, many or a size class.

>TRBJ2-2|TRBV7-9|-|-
CASTPPTGNTGELFF
TGTGCCAGCACCCCCCCGACGGGGAATACCGGGGAGCTGTTTTTT
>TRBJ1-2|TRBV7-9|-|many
CASSLMGRHGYTF
TGTGCCAGCAGCTTAATGGGGCGACATGGCTACACCTTC
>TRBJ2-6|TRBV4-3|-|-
CASSQEVRSSGANVLTF
TGCGCCAGCAGCCAAGAGGTCAGAAGCTCTGGGGCCAACGTCCTGACTTTC
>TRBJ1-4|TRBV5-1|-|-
CASSLADGGGELFF
TGCGCCAGCAGCTTGGCCGACGGAGGGGGTGAACTGTTTTTT
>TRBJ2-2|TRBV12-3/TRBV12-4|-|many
CASSLRDTGELFF
TGTGCCAGCAGTTTGCGAGACACCGGGGAGCTGTTTTTT
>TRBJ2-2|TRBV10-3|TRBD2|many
CAISPGTSGNTGELFF
TGTGCCATCAGTCCTGGGACTAGCGGGAACACCGGGGAGCTGTTTTTT
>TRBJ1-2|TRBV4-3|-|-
CASSQDDRANYDYTF
TGCGCCAGCAGCCAAGACGACAGAGCTAACTATGACTACACCTTC
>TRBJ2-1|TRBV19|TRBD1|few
CASGQGAYNEQFF
TGTGCCAGCGGACAGGGGGCTTACAATGAGCAGTTCTTC
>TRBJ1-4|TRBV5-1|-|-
CASSSFGTPKPNEKLFF
TGCGCCAGCAGCTCCTTTGGGACCCCGAAGCCTAATGAAAAACTGTTTTTT
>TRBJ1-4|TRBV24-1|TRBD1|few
CATSPGQGFEKLFF
TGTGCCACCAGCCCGGGACAGGGATTTGAAAAACTGTTTTTT
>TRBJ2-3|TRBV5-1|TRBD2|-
CASSPTGTSGRWGDTQYF
TGCGCCAGCAGCCCAACAGGGACTAGCGGGAGATGGGGAGATACGCAGTATTTT
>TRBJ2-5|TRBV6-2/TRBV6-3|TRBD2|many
CASRLGTSGAQETQYF
TGTGCCAGCAGACTCGGGACTAGCGGGGCCCAAGAGACCCAGTACTTC
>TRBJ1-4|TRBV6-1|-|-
CASSETGGQLFF
TGTGCCAGCAGTGAAACTGGGGGGCAACTGTTTTTT
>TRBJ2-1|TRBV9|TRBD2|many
CASSVGSAGGPYEQFF
TGTGCCAGCAGCGTAGGAAGTGCGGGAGGGCCCTATGAGCAGTTCTTC
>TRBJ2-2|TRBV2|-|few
CASSPLTGGGSGELFF
TGTGCCAGCAGTCCCCTCACAGGGGGGGGGTCCGGGGAGCTGTTTTTT
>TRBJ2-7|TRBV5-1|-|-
CASSFTGSHEQYF
TGCGCCAGCAGCTTTACAGGGAGCCACGAGCAGTACTTC
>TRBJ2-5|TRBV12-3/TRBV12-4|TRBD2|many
CASSFPLGAGEETQYF
TGTGCCAGCAGTTTTCCCCTAGGCGCGGGGGAAGAGACCCAGTACTTC
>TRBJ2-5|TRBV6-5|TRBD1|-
CASSYGPGQGGETQYF
TGTGCCAGCAGTTACGGGCCGGGACAGGGGGGAGAGACCCAGTACTTC
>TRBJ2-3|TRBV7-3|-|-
CASSHNAGTDTQYF
TGTGCCAGCAGCCACAACGCAGGCACAGATACGCAGTATTTT
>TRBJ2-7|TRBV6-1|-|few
CASQGEGRLDEQYF
TGTGCCAGCCAGGGGGAGGGCCGCCTCGACGAGCAGTACTTC
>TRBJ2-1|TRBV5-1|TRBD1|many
CASSLGGTGANEQFF
TGCGCCAGCAGCTTGGGGGGGACAGGGGCCAATGAGCAGTTCTTC
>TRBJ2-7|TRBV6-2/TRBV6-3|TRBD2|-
CASSYGASGSNEQYF
TGTGCCAGCAGTTACGGGGCTAGCGGGAGCAACGAGCAGTACTTC
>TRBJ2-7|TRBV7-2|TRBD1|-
CASRQDRGYEQYF
TGTGCCAGCAGGCAGGACAGGGGTTACGAGCAGTACTTC